This T cell receptor (beta chain) was sequenced for a study of T-cell reconstitution after alpha-beta-depleted transplantation in children. Germline values: CDR1 LGHNA, CDR2 YSLEER. The CDR3 loop spans 16 amino acids. The V gene end was trimmed by 2 bases and the J gene end by 5 bases; junction bases not matched to a gene: 5. TCRbeta library construction was performed incorporating unique molecular identifiers. TCRdb reprocessed the PCR reads with MiXCR, giving one entry per CDR3 protein. The sample lists almost 500,000 distinct CDR3 sequences, roughly an eighth occurring once. This clonotype was counted once.

The V call is TRBV4-3, the J call TRBJ2-5, with TRBD2 matching over 13 bases. This TCR came from a human donor who donated a stem cell graft to a child with combined immunodeficiency. The sample in question was PBMCs from the stem cell graft donor, obtained from the stem cell graft. CDR3 protein: CASSQPTSGRKETQYF. As DNA, the CDR3 is TGCGCCAGCAGCCAACCGACTAGCGGGAGGAAGGAGACCCAGTACTTC.